The clone carrying this T cell receptor beta chain occurred a few times. Antigen unknown. The data are from a study of early T cells in non-severe SARS-CoV-2 infection. For the study at large: Sequencing was performed on bulk RNA from unsorted whole blood, leaving chains unpaired.

The TCR library protocol attached unique molecular identifiers to the individual cDNA molecules. TCRdb ran MiXCR on the 5' RACE reads and lists one entry per CDR3 protein. The data show about 30,000 distinct CDR3 sequences, approximately 5.2% seen once. The ends were cut back, 0 bases at V and 5 bases at J, with 18 bases in the middle. CDR1 is SGHNT and CDR2 is YYREEE in the germline V gene (reference sequence). The CDR3 spans 16 residues. Whole-study results and caveats: VDJdb matching skewed toward anti-spike CD8 responses, missing private and CD4 specificities.

The receptor's source is an adult who was a healthcare worker with PCR-confirmed SARS-CoV-2 infection or an uninfected control (not recorded which). Sequencing was done on a sample of whole blood. The chain is built from TRBV5-4 and TRBJ2-7, with D perhaps TRBD2 (5 bases). The CDR3 region has the DNA TGTGCCAGCAGCTTGGAAGTCTCGGGCCTAGCCAACGAGCAGTACTTC. This gives the protein CASSLEVSGLANEQYF.